One sample yielded the 15 T cell receptor beta chains listed below, sequenced in a study of liver allograft versus peripheral blood T cells. On the study more broadly: Comparisons were made between T cell receptor repertoires found in transplanted livers and those circulating in recipients' peripheral blood.

TCRdb processed the reads anew with MiXCR; each CDR3 protein has one entry. Of 5,000 or so distinct CDR3 sequences listed, less than 20% are singletons. These receptor sequences come from a human patient who had a liver transplant. A subset of T cells may come from the graft donor.

The V call is TRBV5-1, the J call TRBJ1-2; D is ambiguous. CDR3 length equals 13 residues. Germline lookup yields CDR1 SGHRS and CDR2 YFSETQ. V was cut by 3 bases and J by 5 bases, with 11 bases left in between. CDR3 nucleotide sequence: TGCGCCAGCAGCTCGGGCGGGGTGTATGGCTACACCTTC. Translated, it gives CASSSGGVYGYTF.

In its sample, this clonotype was seen a few times. The chain combines TRBV28 with TRBJ1-1; 8 bases fit TRBD1. The CDR3 consists of 13 residues. V was clipped by 6 bases and J by 12 bases; unmatched bases: 12. Per the germline V gene, CDR1 is MDHEN and CDR2 is SYDVKM. The chain's CDR3 is CASRPDRGAESFF. DNA of the CDR3: TGTGCCAGCAGGCCCGACAGGGGAGCCGAGTCTTTCTTT.

The V and J genes are TRBV20-1 and TRBJ2-7; maybe TRBD1 (5 bases). Germline V lookup: CDR1 DFQATT, CDR2 SNEGSKA (reference sequence). The CDR3 sequence is 14 residues long. Deletions cut 3 bases from V and 1 base from J, with 13 bases between. The CDR3 DNA sequence: TGCAGTGCTAGTCCAAGGGGCCCGTCCTACGAGCAGTACTTC. Its translation: CSASPRGPSYEQYF.

In this sample, this clonotype is medium-sized. V gene TRBV18 combines with J gene TRBJ2-3; tentative D call: TRBD2 (5 bases). V lost 6 bases and J 0 bases, leaving 22 bases between the germline ends. CDR1 is KGHSH, CDR2 LQKENI, per germline. This CDR3 is 18 amino acids long. The CDR3 loop is CASSPYGRGLTSTDTQYF. In DNA, the CDR3 is TGTGCCAGCTCCCCGTACGGCAGAGGGCTTACTAGCACAGATACGCAGTATTTT.

This clonotype was counted ten times or more. The chain recombines TRBV5-6 with TRBJ2-1, with D tentatively TRBD1 (6 bases). The CDR3 is 15 amino acids. V dropped 0 bases and J dropped 3 bases, with 10 bases sitting between them. CDR1 SGHDT and CDR2 YYEEEE come from the germline V gene. This chain's CDR3 is CASSLGTDYYNEQFF. CDR3 coding DNA: TGTGCCAGCAGCTTGGGGACAGATTACTACAATGAGCAGTTCTTC.

The rearrangement links TRBV20-1 to TRBJ2-1; 8 bases fit TRBD2. Germline values: CDR1 DFQATT, CDR2 SNEGSKA (reference sequence). The CDR3 loop spans 13 amino acids. The ends lost 8 bases at V and 6 bases at J; junction bases unmatched: 9. The CDR3 here is CSRSGSEVNEQFF. In DNA, the CDR3 is TGCAGTAGAAGCGGGAGCGAGGTCAATGAGCAGTTCTTC.

Relative to its sample, this clonotype is medium-sized. The chain is built from TRBV9 and TRBJ2-5, with D perhaps TRBD2 (6 bases). The V gene lost 0 bases and the J gene lost 5 bases, with 14 bases spanning the gap. The CDR3 totals 15 residues. CDR1 is SGDLS and CDR2 is YYNGEE in the germline V gene. In nucleotides, the CDR3 is TGTGCCAGCAGCGTAGTGGGGGGAGTGGGGGAGACCCAGTACTTC. The encoded protein is CASSVVGGVGETQYF.

Here the CDR3 DNA reads TGTGCCATCCAATGGGGGGGTTCCGAAGCTTTCTTT. Amino acid sequence: CAIQWGGSEAFF. The gene calls are TRBV12-3 or TRBV12-4 and TRBJ1-1, with D maybe TRBD1 (5 bases). The CDR3 contains 12 residues. V was cut by 10 bases and J by 8 bases, with 17 bases left in between.

V usage is TRBV27 and J usage is TRBJ1-1; 8 bases line up with TRBD1. Looked up from germline, CDR1 is MNHEY and CDR2 is SMNVEV (reference sequence). The V segment lost 9 bases and the J segment 0 bases; nucleotides outside the gene matches: 3. The CDR3 spans 13 residues. The CDR3 coding sequence is TGTGCCAGAGGGACAGGACTGAACACTGAAGCTTTCTTT. This sequence encodes CARGTGLNTEAFF.

This clonotype was seen many times. This chain links TRBV6-5 with TRBJ1-5; D is perhaps TRBD1 (6 bases). There are 13 residues in the CDR3. Trimming left V 8 bases short and J 2 bases short, with 10 bases between. Per the germline V gene, CDR1 is MNHEY and CDR2 is SVGAGI. This chain's CDR3 is CASGGGGNQPQHF. In DNA form, the CDR3 reads TGTGCCAGCGGAGGGGGTGGCAATCAGCCCCAGCATTTT.

This chain links TRBV5-1 with TRBJ1-6; D is perhaps TRBD1 (6 bases). Looked up from germline, CDR1 is SGHRS and CDR2 is YFSETQ. This CDR3 is 15 amino acids long. The ends were cut back, 4 bases at V and 10 bases at J, with 18 bases in the middle. The CDR3 loop is CASSPKTGSQSPLHF. The CDR3, as DNA: TGCGCCAGCAGCCCGAAGACAGGTTCTCAGTCACCCCTCCACTTT.

This chain connects TRBV20-1 to TRBJ1-1, with no clear D. V was pared by 6 bases and J by 0 bases, with 11 bases between. The CDR3 is 13 residues long. Germline CDR1 DFQATT, CDR2 SNEGSKA (reference sequence). CDR3 nucleotide sequence: TGCAGTGCGGCCACTACAGTGAACACTGAAGCTTTCTTT. It codes for CSAATTVNTEAFF.

The gene calls are TRBV7-2 and TRBJ1-3, with no clear D. Germline V gene data show CDR1 as SGHTA and CDR2 as FQGNSA. CDR3 length equals 16 residues. V lost 2 bases to trimming and J lost 0 bases, with 11 bases between them. In DNA, the CDR3 is TGTGCCAGCAGCTTATTAAGCCTGATCTCTGGAAACACCATATATTTT. Amino acid sequence: CASSLLSLISGNTIYF. Together with reference TRBV7-2 and TRBJ1-3, the CDR3 gives the full variable domain: GAGVSQSPSNKVTEKGKDVELRCDPISGHTALYWYRQSLGQGLEFLIYFQGNSAPDKSGLPSDRFSAERTGGSVSTLTIQRTQQEDSAVYLCASSLLSLISGNTIYFGEGSWLTVV.

This rearrangement joins TRBV7-2 to TRBJ1-4; a possible D gene is TRBD1 (5 bases). Trimming pared 5 bases from V and 4 bases from J, leaving 11 bases between. Germline loops: CDR1 SGHTA, CDR2 FQGNSA. There are 14 residues in the CDR3. This chain's CDR3 is CASSPPDSNEKLFF. CDR3 sequence (DNA): TGTGCCAGCAGCCCCCCAGACAGTAATGAAAAACTGTTTTTT.

This clonotype was seen many times. V and J are TRBV14 and TRBJ2-1; 9 nucleotides line up with TRBD2. The V gene's germline CDR1 is SGHDN and CDR2 FVKESK. There are 18 residues in the CDR3. The V segment lost 3 bases and the J segment 3 bases; nucleotides outside the gene matches: 12. The CDR3 nucleotides are TGTGCCAGCAGCCACTACGGGTTAGGAGCGGGGGGCTACAATGAGCAGTTCTTC. Encoded protein: CASSHYGLGAGGYNEQFF.